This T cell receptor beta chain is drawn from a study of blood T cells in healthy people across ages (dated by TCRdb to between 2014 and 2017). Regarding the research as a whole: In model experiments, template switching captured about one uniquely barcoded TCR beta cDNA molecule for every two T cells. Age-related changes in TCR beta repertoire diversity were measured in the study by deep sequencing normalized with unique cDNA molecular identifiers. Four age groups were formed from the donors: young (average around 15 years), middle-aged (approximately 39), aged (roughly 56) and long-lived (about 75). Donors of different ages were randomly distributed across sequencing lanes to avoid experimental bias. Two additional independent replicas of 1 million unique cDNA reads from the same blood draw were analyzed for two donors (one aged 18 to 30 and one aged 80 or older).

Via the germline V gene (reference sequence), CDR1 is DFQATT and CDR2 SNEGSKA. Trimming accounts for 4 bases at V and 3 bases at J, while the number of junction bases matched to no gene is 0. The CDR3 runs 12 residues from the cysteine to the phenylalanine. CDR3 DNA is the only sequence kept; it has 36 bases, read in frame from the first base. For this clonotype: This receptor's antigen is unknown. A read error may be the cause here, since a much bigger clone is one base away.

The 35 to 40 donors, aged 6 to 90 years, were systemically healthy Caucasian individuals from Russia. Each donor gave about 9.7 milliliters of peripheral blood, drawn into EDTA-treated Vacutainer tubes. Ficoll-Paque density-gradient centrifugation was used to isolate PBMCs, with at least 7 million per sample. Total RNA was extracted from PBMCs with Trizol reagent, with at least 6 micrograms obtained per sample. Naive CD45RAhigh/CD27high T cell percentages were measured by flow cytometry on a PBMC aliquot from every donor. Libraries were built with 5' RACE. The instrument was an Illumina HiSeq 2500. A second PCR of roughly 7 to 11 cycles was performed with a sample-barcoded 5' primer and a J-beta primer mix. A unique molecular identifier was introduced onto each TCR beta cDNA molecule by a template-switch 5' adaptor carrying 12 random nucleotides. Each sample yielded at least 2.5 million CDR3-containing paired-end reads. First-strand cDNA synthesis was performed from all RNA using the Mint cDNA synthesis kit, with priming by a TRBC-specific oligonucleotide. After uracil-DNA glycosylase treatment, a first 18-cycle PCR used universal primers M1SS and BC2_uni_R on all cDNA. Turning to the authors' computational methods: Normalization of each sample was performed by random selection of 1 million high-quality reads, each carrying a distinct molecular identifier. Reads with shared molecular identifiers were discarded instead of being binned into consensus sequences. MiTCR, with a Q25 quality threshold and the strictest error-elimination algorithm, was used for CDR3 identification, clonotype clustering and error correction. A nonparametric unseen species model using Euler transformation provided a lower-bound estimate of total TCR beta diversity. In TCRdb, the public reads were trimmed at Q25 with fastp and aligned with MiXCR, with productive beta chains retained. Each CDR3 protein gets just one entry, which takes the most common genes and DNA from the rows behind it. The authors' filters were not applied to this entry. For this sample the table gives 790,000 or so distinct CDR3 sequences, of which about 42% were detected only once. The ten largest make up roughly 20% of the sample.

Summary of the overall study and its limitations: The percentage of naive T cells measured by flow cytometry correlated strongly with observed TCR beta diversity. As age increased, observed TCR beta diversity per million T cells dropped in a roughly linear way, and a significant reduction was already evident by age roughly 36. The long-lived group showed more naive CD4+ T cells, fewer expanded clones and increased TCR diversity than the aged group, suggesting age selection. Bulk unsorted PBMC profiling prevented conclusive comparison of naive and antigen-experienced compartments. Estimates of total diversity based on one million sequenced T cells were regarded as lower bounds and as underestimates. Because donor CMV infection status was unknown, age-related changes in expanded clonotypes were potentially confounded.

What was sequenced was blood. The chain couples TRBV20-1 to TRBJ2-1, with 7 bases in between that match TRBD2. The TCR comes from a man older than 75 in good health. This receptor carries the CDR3 CSAKRDYNEQFF. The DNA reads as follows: TGCAGTGCTAAGCGGGACTACAATGAGCAGTTCTTC.